The 23 T cell receptor beta chains listed next were all sequenced from one sample in a study of T cells in Graves' hyperthyroidism and ophthalmopathy (dated by TCRdb to between 2018 and 2021). Receptor amplification or capture employed multiplex PCR. The sequencing machine was an Illumina HiSeq 2000. The TCR beta CDR3 regions were amplified from the RNA transcripts. A first-round RT-PCR of the TCR CDR3 used the HTBI primer set with the Qiagen OneStep RT-PCR kit. TCRdb reworked the public reads: Q25 trimming with fastp, MiXCR clone assembly, productive beta chains retained. Rows are combined by CDR3 protein, so each entry shows the most common genes and DNA. A total of approximately 150,000 distinct CDR3 sequences appear in this sample, roughly 9.4% of them only once. Roughly a fifth of the sample comes from the top ten. Input material: blood. Receptors originate from a woman between 18 and 29 years old with Graves' hyperthyroidism that later progressed to Graves' ophthalmopathy.

This clonotype was seen more than once but under ten times. This chain uses TRBV14 with TRBJ2-5; the D call may be TRBD1 or TRBD2 (5 bases each). Germline-derived CDR1 and CDR2 are SGHDN and FVKESK. The CDR3 is 17 amino acids. The V gene lost 1 base and the J gene lost 7 bases, with 22 bases spanning the gap. DNA for the CDR3: TGTGCCAGCAGCCAAGGTGTTCGACTCGCGTGGGGGTGGACCCAGTACTTC. It yields the protein CASSQGVRLAWGWTQYF.

Ten or more counts support this clonotype. This chain connects TRBV9 to TRBJ2-7; 11 bases fit TRBD2. This CDR3 has 16 amino acids. The V gene end was trimmed by 3 bases and the J gene end by 6 bases; junction bases not matched to a gene: 11. Germline V CDR1 and CDR2: SGDLS, YYNGEE. CDR3 loop: CASSATSGSFKGEQYF. The CDR3 coding sequence is TGTGCCAGCAGCGCCACTAGCGGGAGTTTCAAGGGCGAGCAGTACTTC.

This clonotype was counted at least ten times. This rearrangement joins TRBV7-2 to TRBJ2-7, with D possibly called TRBD1 or TRBD2 (5 bases each). Germline-derived CDR1 and CDR2 are SGHTA and FQGNSA. Trimming removed 5 bases from V and 0 bases from J, with 14 bases in between. This CDR3 region has 15 residues. CDR3 bases: TGTGCCAGCAGCAGAACCGGGACGGCCTCCTACGAGCAGTACTTC. This codes for CASSRTGTASYEQYF.

This clonotype was observed at least ten times. The V call is TRBV7-9, the J call TRBJ2-7, with a tentative D call TRBD2 (5 bases). Germline CDR1 is SEHNR and CDR2 is FQNEAQ (reference sequence). The CDR3 totals 13 residues. V lost 5 bases and J 0 bases, leaving 8 bases between the germline ends. The CDR3 DNA is TGTGCCAGCAGCGCCCGGGACTCCTACGAGCAGTACTTC. Encoded protein: CASSARDSYEQYF.

This clonotype was seen only a few times. V is TRBV18 and J is TRBJ1-2; TRBD1 matches at 11 bases. CDR1 KGHSH and CDR2 LQKENI come from the germline V gene. Trimming at V came to 3 bases and at J to 6 bases, leaving 9 bases not matched to a gene. The CDR3 runs to 16 residues. CDR3 residues: CASSPGQGVKLNGYTF. CDR3 coding DNA: TGTGCCAGCTCACCGGGACAGGGGGTAAAATTAAATGGCTACACCTTC.

This clonotype appeared a few times. The chain employs TRBV19 and TRBJ1-4; D perhaps matches TRBD1 (5 bases). V lost 5 bases, J lost 5 bases, and 9 bases lay in between. There are 13 residues in the CDR3. Germline V gene data show CDR1 as LNHDA and CDR2 as SQIVND (reference sequence). CDR3 sequence reads: CASSQGFNEKLFF. In DNA form, the CDR3 reads TGTGCCAGTAGTCAGGGCTTCAATGAAAAACTGTTTTTT.

This clonotype has at least ten counts. The V gene is TRBV30, the J gene TRBJ1-4, with a weak D call TRBD1 (5 bases). The V end lost 0 bases, the J end lost 8 bases, and 13 bases lay between the germline ends. Germline CDR1 GTSNPN, CDR2 SVGIG (reference sequence). The CDR3 loop spans 14 amino acids. The CDR3, as DNA: TGTGCCTGGAGTGTAGGACACCCGGGGGAAAAACTGTTTTTT. Translating gives CAWSVGHPGEKLFF. Looking up the rest from reference TRBV30 and TRBJ1-4 gives the full variable domain: SQTIHQWPATLVQPVGSPLSLECTVEGTSNPNLYWYRQAAGRGLQLLFYSVGIGQISSEVPQNLSASRPQDRQFILSSKKLLLSDSGFYLCAWSVGHPGEKLFFGSGTQLSVL.

This clonotype was counted ten times or more. The CDR3 is CAQREDLSHRGTQYF. CDR3 coding DNA: TGTGCCCAGAGAGAGGACCTTTCCCACAGGGGTACGCAGTATTTT. The chain uses TRBV27 and TRBJ2-3; TRBD1 matches 7 bases. CDR1 MNHEY and CDR2 SMNVEV come from the germline V gene (reference sequence). This CDR3 has 15 residues. Trimming at V came to 11 bases and at J to 8 bases, leaving 19 bases not matched to a gene.

This clonotype was observed many times. V gene TRBV28 combines with J gene TRBJ2-7; 9 bases line up with TRBD1. CDR1 and CDR2 from the germline V gene are MDHEN and SYDVKM. The CDR3 is made up of 14 amino acids. J lost 4 bases, V lost 7 bases, and 8 bases had no gene match. DNA for the CDR3: TGTGCCAGCAAGGATCACAGGGGGCTGTACGAGCAGTACTTC. It codes for CASKDHRGLYEQYF. Complete variable domain (other parts from reference TRBV28 and TRBJ2-7): DVKVTQSSRYLVKRTGEKVFLECVQDMDHENMFWYRQDPGLGLRLIYFSYDVKMKEKGDIPEGYSVSREKKERFSLILESASTNQTSMYLCASKDHRGLYEQYFGPGTRLTVT.

This clonotype has a count of ten or more. The chain uses TRBV30 and TRBJ1-1; D is undetermined. Germline V gene data show CDR1 as GTSNPN and CDR2 as SVGIG (reference sequence). The CDR3 is made up of 13 amino acids. Trimming left V 0 bases short and J 6 bases short, with 11 bases between. The chain's CDR3 is CAWSVGDKAEAFF. CDR3 bases: TGTGCCTGGAGTGTCGGTGATAAGGCTGAAGCTTTCTTT.

Ten or more counts support this clonotype. This chain links TRBV3-1 with TRBJ2-2, with TRBD2 matching over 12 bases. The J segment lost 6 bases and the V segment lost 3 bases, leaving 2 bases of the junction unmatched. From germline, CDR1 is LGHDT and CDR2 YNNKEL (reference sequence). The CDR3 length is 15 residues. DNA for the CDR3: TGTGCCAGCAGCCAGTGGACTAGCGGGGCCGGGGAGCTGTTTTTT. This codes for CASSQWTSGAGELFF.

In its sample, this clonotype was seen many times. CDR3 protein: CASSTSGRTGYNEQFF. CDR3 coding DNA: TGTGCCAGCAGTACAAGCGGGAGGACTGGGTACAATGAGCAGTTCTTC. V and J are TRBV6-2 or TRBV6-3 and TRBJ2-1; the match to TRBD2 covers 9 bases. The CDR3 spans 16 residues. Germline V gives CDR1 MNHEY, CDR2 SVGEGT. Losses at the gene ends were 5 bases for V and 4 bases for J; bases not matched to a gene: 9.

Ten or more counts support this clonotype. This chain uses TRBV28 with TRBJ2-1; 9 bases are shared with TRBD1. J gave up 9 bases and V 6 bases, and 3 bases lay outside the gene matches. This CDR3 region has 12 residues. Germline V gene lookup returns CDR1 MDHEN and CDR2 SYDVKM. The CDR3 is CASRTGGPEQFF. For the CDR3, the DNA is TGTGCCAGCAGGACAGGGGGACCTGAGCAGTTCTTC. Combining the CDR3 with reference TRBV28 and TRBJ2-1 gives the whole variable domain DVKVTQSSRYLVKRTGEKVFLECVQDMDHENMFWYRQDPGLGLRLIYFSYDVKMKEKGDIPEGYSVSREKKERFSLILESASTNQTSMYLCASRTGGPEQFFGPGTRLTVL.

This clonotype was picked up many times. The V and J genes are TRBV15 and TRBJ2-7, with D tentatively TRBD2 (6 bases). V lost 0 bases and J lost 2, with 11 bases in between. In germline, CDR1 is LNHNV, CDR2 YYDKDF (reference sequence). The CDR3 totals 15 residues. The DNA for the CDR3 is TGTGCCACCAGCAGAGATCGCGGGGTCGCCTACGAGCAGTACTTC. Translating it yields CATSRDRGVAYEQYF.

This clonotype occurred many times. The chain links TRBV2 to TRBJ1-5, with 9 bases lining up with TRBD1. There are 20 residues in the CDR3. Germline V CDR1 and CDR2: SNHLY, FYNNEI. J gave up 5 bases and V 5 bases, and 22 bases lay outside the gene matches. The CDR3 loop reads CASSRNAKTRRTGDYQPQHF. Here the CDR3 DNA reads TGTGCCAGCAGTAGAAACGCCAAAACGCGCCGGACAGGGGATTATCAGCCCCAGCATTTT.

Regarding this clonotype: One base away lies a much larger clone, so this may be a sequencing read error. The chain carries TRBV16 and TRBJ2-1; D is unresolved. The CDR3 has 13 amino acids. V was clipped by 5 bases and J by 5 bases, with 10 bases between them. The germline V gene encodes CDR1 KGHSY and CDR2 FQNENV. CDR3 bases: TGTGCCAGCAGCTTAGGGCTCGACAATGAGCAGTTCTTC. Residues: CASSLGLDNEQFF.

This clonotype was recorded at least ten times. The V call is TRBV27, the J call TRBJ1-1; D gene uncertain. The CDR3 runs 14 residues. The V gene lost 10 bases and the J gene lost 5 bases, with 20 bases spanning the gap. Germline V gene data show CDR1 as MNHEY and CDR2 as SMNVEV (reference sequence). DNA for the CDR3: TGTGCCACACCTCAGGAGAGGGTAAAGACTGAAGCTTTCTTT. It specifies CATPQERVKTEAFF.

This clonotype has a count of ten or more. The CDR3 reads CSVEDRGGSYEQYF. CDR3 nucleotides: TGCAGCGTTGAAGATAGGGGAGGGTCCTACGAGCAGTACTTC. The chain combines TRBV29-1 with TRBJ2-7, with 7 bases identical to TRBD2. The CDR3 contains 14 residues. Unmatched junction bases numbered 3, after V lost 0 bases and J lost 1 base. The germline CDR1 and CDR2 sequences are SQVTM and ANQGSEA.

This clonotype came up many times. V and J are TRBV20-1 and TRBJ1-1, with a tentative D call TRBD1 (5 bases). The germline gives CDR1 DFQATT, CDR2 SNEGSKA (reference sequence). V shed 6 bases and J shed 0 bases, with 17 bases lying between them. The CDR3 covers 15 residues. In nucleotides, the CDR3 is TGCAGTGCAGGGGAAATTGGGGCTTTGAACACTGAAGCTTTCTTT. Protein: CSAGEIGALNTEAFF.

To note about this clonotype: A read error may be the cause here, since a much bigger clone is one base away. V gene TRBV18 combines with J gene TRBJ1-2; 8 bases are a match to TRBD1. V lost 4 bases to trimming and J lost 4 bases; unmatched junction nucleotides: 5. CDR1 is KGHSH, CDR2 LQKENI, per germline. The CDR3 loop spans 14 amino acids. CDR3: CASSQLTGGYGYTF. The CDR3 DNA is TGTGCCAGCTCACAACTTACAGGGGGCTATGGCTACACCTTC.

This clonotype was detected a few times. The CDR3 here is CASSQLIAGTTYEQYF. CDR3 nucleotide sequence: TGTGCCAGCAGCCAGTTGATAGCGGGGACGACCTACGAGCAGTACTTC. The J gene is TRBJ2-7, the V gene TRBV4-2; 8 nucleotides agree with TRBD2. Germline lookup yields CDR1 LGHNA and CDR2 YNFKEQ. V lost 3 bases, J lost 2 bases, and 9 bases stayed unmatched. The CDR3 totals 16 residues.

Many counts were recorded for this clonotype. V usage is TRBV11-2 and J usage is TRBJ2-5, with D tentatively TRBD1 (6 bases). Trimming removed 7 bases at V and 1 base at J, with 13 bases between. The CDR3 covers 14 residues. Germline V gene data show CDR1 as SGHAT and CDR2 as FQNNGV. CDR3 sequence (DNA): TGTGCCAGCAAAAAAGGGGGACCCCAAGAGACCCAGTACTTC. Protein: CASKKGGPQETQYF.

Details on this clonotype: The junction shows a germline mismatch at one end, possibly a read error. The J gene is TRBJ1-6, the V gene TRBV28, with a tentative D call TRBD1 (6 bases). The CDR3 is 14 amino acids. Germline V CDR1 and CDR2: MDHEN, SYDVKM. The CDR3: CAGSLKGGGSPLHF. DNA of the CDR3: TGTGCCGGCAGTTTAAAGGGGGGGGGTTCACCCCTCCACTTT. The variable domain in full, completed from reference TRBV28 and TRBJ1-6, reads DVKVTQSSRYLVKRTGEKVFLECVQDMDHENMFWYRQDPGLGLRLIYFSYDVKMKEKGDIPEGYSVSREKKERFSLILESASTNQTSMYLCAGSLKGGGSPLHFGNGTRLTVT.